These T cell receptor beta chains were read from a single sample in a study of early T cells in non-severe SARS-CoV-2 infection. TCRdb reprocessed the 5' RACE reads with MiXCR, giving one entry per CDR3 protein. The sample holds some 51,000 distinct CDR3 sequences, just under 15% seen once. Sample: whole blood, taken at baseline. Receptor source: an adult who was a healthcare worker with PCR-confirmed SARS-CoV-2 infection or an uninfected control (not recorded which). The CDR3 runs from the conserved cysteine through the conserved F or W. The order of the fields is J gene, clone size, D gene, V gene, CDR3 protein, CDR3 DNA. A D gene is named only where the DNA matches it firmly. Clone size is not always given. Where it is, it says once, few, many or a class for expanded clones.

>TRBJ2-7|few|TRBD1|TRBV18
CASSLTMSQGAYEQYF
TGTGCCAGCTCACTTACCATGTCACAGGGGGCGTACGAGCAGTACTTC
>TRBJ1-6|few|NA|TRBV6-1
CASSDRGAFNSPLHF
TGTGCCAGCAGTGACAGGGGCGCCTTTAATTCACCCCTCCACTTT
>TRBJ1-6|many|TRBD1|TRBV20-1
CSARGAGQGADSPLHF
TGCAGTGCTAGAGGGGCAGGACAGGGGGCGGATTCACCCCTCCACTTT
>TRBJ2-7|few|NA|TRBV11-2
CASSNIRDRPYEQYF
TGTGCCAGCAGTAACATACGGGACCGACCTTACGAGCAGTACTTC
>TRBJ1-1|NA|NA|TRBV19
CASKRRGEAFF
TGTGCCAGCAAACGCAGGGGTGAAGCTTTCTTT
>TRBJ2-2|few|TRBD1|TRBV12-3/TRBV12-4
CASSSDNRGSGELFF
TGTGCCAGCAGCTCCGACAACAGGGGCTCCGGGGAGCTGTTTTTT
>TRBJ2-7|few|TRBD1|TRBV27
CASSLPLQGAVNEQYF
TGTGCCAGCAGTTTACCGTTACAGGGGGCTGTAAACGAGCAGTACTTC
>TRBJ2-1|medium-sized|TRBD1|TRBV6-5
CASSKRDRGRRNEQFF
TGTGCCAGCAGTAAAAGGGACAGGGGGCGCAGGAATGAGCAGTTCTTC
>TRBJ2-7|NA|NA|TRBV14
CASSQGPPEVAASYEQYF
TGTGCCAGCAGCCAAGGTCCCCCCGAGGTAGCGGCCTCCTACGAGCAGTACTTC
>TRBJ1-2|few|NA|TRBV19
CATNLGQGIGYTF
TGTGCCACCAACCTGGGGCAGGGAATAGGCTACACCTTC
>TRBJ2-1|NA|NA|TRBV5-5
CASSFSGSSYNEQFF
TGTGCCAGCAGCTTCTCGGGGAGCTCCTACAATGAGCAGTTCTTC
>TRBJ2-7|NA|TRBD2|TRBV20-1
CSAPGTSGIRDPSYEQYF
TGCAGTGCGCCCGGGACTAGCGGGATCCGTGACCCTTCCTACGAGCAGTACTTC
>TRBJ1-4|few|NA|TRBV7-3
CASSSGVNEKLFF
TGTGCCAGCAGCTCGGGAGTCAATGAAAAACTGTTTTTT
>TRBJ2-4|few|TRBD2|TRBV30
CATLRTSPRDIQYF
TGTGCCACCCTCCGGACTAGCCCCAGAGACATTCAGTACTTC
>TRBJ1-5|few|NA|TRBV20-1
CSAPIQAANQPQHF
TGCAGTGCTCCAATACAGGCAGCCAATCAGCCCCAGCATTTT
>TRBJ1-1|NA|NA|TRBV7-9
CASSVSWGGTEAFF
TGTGCCAGCAGCGTTAGCTGGGGAGGGACTGAAGCTTTCTTT
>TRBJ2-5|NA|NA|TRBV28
CASSSILETQYF
TGTGCCAGCAGTTCGATATTGGAGACCCAGTACTTC
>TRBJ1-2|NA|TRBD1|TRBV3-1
CASSQRGHTGGPYGYTF
TGTGCCAGCAGCCAGAGGGGCCACACAGGGGGGCCGTATGGCTACACCTTC
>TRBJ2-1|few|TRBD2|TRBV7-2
CASSLREEYNEQFF
TGTGCCAGCAGCTTACGGGAGGAATACAATGAGCAGTTCTTC
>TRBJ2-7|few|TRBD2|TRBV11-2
CASSLLAGGGYEQYF
TGTGCCAGCAGCTTACTAGCGGGAGGAGGCTACGAGCAGTACTTC
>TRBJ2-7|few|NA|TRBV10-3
CAISETSEQYF
TGTGCCATCAGTGAGACGTCGGAGCAGTACTTC
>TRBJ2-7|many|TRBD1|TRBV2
CASKRRPGQGGGEQYF
TGTGCCAGCAAGCGACGCCCAGGACAGGGGGGTGGCGAGCAGTACTTC
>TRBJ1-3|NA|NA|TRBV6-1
CASTERSGNTIYF
TGTGCCAGCACCGAACGGTCCGGAAACACCATATATTTT
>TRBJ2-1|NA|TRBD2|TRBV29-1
CSVEYSGGYNEQFF
TGCAGCGTTGAGTATAGCGGGGGGTACAATGAGCAGTTCTTC
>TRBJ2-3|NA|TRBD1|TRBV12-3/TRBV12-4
CASSPQGTGTSDTQYF
TGTGCCAGCAGCCCTCAAGGGACAGGGACCTCGGATACGCAGTATTTT
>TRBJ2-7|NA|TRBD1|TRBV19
CASRPPGQGSYEQYF
TGTGCCAGTAGACCCCCGGGACAGGGGTCCTACGAGCAGTACTTC
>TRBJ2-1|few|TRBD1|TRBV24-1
CATSASGTGDNEQFF
TGTGCCACCAGTGCCTCCGGGACAGGGGACAATGAGCAGTTCTTC
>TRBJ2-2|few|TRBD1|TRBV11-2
CASSPGTGGTGELFF
TGTGCCAGCAGCCCCGGGACAGGGGGCACCGGGGAGCTGTTTTTT
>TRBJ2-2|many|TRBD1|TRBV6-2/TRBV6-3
CASSYDRGEFSSTGELFF
TGTGCCAGCAGTTACGACAGGGGAGAATTTTCGAGCACCGGGGAGCTGTTTTTT
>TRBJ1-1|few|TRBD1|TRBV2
CASSGTGGAEAFF
TGTGCCAGCAGCGGGACAGGGGGCGCGGAAGCTTTCTTT
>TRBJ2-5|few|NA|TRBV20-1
CSASRMVADSQETQYF
TGCAGTGCTAGTCGGATGGTGGCAGATTCCCAAGAGACCCAGTACTTC
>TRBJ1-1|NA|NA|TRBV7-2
CASSLGPRRPGRTEAFF
TGTGCCAGCAGCTTAGGTCCTCGTCGTCCGGGCAGGACCGAAGCTTTCTTT
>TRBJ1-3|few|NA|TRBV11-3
CASLGGNTIYF
TGTGCCAGCCTGGGGGGAAACACCATATATTTT
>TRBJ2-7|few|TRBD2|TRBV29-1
CSVHSGAPYEQYF
TGCAGCGTTCACAGCGGGGCCCCCTACGAGCAGTACTTC
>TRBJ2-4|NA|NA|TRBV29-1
CSVADPIQYF
TGCAGCGTTGCGGACCCCATTCAGTACTTC
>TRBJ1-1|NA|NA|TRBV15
CATSTLWGGMNTEAFF
TGTGCCACCAGCACCTTATGGGGAGGCATGAACACTGAAGCTTTCTTT
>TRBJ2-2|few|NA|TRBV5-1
CASSSIYQGGELFF
TGCGCCAGCAGCTCCATCTACCAGGGCGGGGAGCTGTTTTTT
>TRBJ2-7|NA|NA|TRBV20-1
CSAHAVGSSYEQYF
TGCAGTGCCCACGCGGTTGGGTCCTCCTACGAGCAGTACTTC
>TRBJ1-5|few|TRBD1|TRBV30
CAWRDRGNQPQHF
TGTGCCTGGAGGGACAGGGGTAATCAGCCCCAGCATTTT
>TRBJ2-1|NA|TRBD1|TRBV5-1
CASSVEDRVSYNEQFF
TGCGCCAGCAGCGTAGAGGACAGGGTATCCTACAATGAGCAGTTCTTC
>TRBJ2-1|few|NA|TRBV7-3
CASSQLSDEQFF
TGTGCCAGCAGCCAATTAAGCGATGAGCAGTTCTTC
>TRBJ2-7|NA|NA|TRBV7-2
CASSLGGRISYEQYF
TGTGCCAGCAGCTTAGGTGGCAGGATCTCCTACGAGCAGTACTTC
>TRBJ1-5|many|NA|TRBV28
CASSLPGARNQPQHF
TGTGCCAGCAGTTTACCGGGGGCTCGGAATCAGCCCCAGCATTTT
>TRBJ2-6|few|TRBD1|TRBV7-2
CASSLAAGGDGANVLTF
TGTGCCAGCAGCTTAGCGGCAGGGGGCGACGGGGCCAACGTCCTGACTTTC
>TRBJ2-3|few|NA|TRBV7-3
CASSYGVAETTDTQYF
TGTGCCAGCAGTTACGGGGTAGCGGAGACCACAGATACGCAGTATTTT
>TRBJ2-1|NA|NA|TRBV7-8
CASSLAGVRNNEQFF
TGTGCCAGCAGCTTAGCCGGGGTTAGGAACAATGAGCAGTTCTTC
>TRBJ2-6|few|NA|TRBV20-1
CSAMEFPSGANVLTF
TGCAGTGCTATGGAATTTCCCTCTGGGGCCAACGTCCTGACTTTC
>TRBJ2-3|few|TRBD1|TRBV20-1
CSARTGGTDTQYF
TGCAGTGCTAGAACAGGGGGCACAGATACGCAGTATTTT
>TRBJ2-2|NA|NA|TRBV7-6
CASSLAGEASTGELFF
TGTGCCAGCAGCTTAGCAGGGGAGGCCAGCACCGGGGAGCTGTTTTTT
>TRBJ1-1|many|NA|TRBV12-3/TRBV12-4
CASRVAGVNTEAFF
TGTGCCAGCAGGGTGGCTGGGGTGAACACTGAAGCTTTCTTT
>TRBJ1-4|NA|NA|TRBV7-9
CASSLDSVGEKLFF
TGTGCCAGCAGCTTAGACAGCGTTGGGGAAAAACTGTTTTTT
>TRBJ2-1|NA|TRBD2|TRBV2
CASLLAGVFNEQFF
TGTGCCAGCCTACTAGCGGGAGTTTTCAATGAGCAGTTCTTC
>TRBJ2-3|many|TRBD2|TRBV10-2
CASSEYRTSGRTDTQYF
TGCGCCAGCAGTGAATATCGGACTAGCGGACGCACAGATACGCAGTATTTT
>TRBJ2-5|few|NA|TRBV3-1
CASSQDPAKGRSQETQYF
TGTGCCAGCAGCCAAGATCCGGCCAAGGGGAGAAGCCAAGAGACCCAGTACTTC
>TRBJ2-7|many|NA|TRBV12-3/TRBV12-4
CASSLTDQGEQYF
TGTGCCAGCAGTTTAACGGACCAGGGCGAGCAGTACTTC
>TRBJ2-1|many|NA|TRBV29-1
CSVVVGIAEQFF
TGCAGCGTTGTAGTGGGGATAGCGGAGCAGTTCTTC
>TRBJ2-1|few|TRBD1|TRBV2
CASSRTGNRNEQFF
TGTGCCAGCAGTCGGACAGGGAATAGGAATGAGCAGTTCTTC